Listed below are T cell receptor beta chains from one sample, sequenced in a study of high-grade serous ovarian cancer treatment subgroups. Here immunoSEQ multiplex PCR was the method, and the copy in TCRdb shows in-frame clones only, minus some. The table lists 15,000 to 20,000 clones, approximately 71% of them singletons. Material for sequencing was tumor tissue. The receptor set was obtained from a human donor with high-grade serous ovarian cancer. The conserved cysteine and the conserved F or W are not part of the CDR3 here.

ASRVSLQDPPQF	TRBV5-1	TRBJ2-1
ASSPPAGLSGANVLT	TRBV9	TRBJ2-6
AWSVPGPGYT	TRBV30	TRBJ1-2
ATSISDRAYNEQF	TRBV15	TRBJ2-1
ASSDLGLGAF	TRBV2	TRBJ1-1
ASSQRQAYEQY	TRBV6-5	TRBJ2-7
ASSGGWSYNEQF	TRBV27	TRBJ2-1
AWSGVAGGRIFTSTDTQY	TRBV30	TRBJ2-3
ASSRGQSNYGYT	TRBV19	TRBJ1-2
ASSFRAGGYT	TRBV5-6	TRBJ1-2
ASSLLAGFVGQF	TRBV27	TRBJ2-1
ASSDAWGQPQH	TRBV2	TRBJ1-5
ASRDRVTEAF	TRBV30	TRBJ1-1
ASSDADRKAF	TRBV28	TRBJ1-1
ASSKEDVATNEKLF	TRBV9	TRBJ1-4
ASTGSGNTIY	TRBV7-9	TRBJ1-3
ASSLVDVTSGYGYT	TRBV5-6	TRBJ1-2
ASSQDRGGQETQY	TRBV4-2	TRBJ2-5
ATSADRGNIQY	TRBV15	TRBJ2-4
ASSHIFGRTVPEKGQGYT	TRBV4-3	TRBJ1-2
ASSSKRGQLKNEQF	TRBV7-9	TRBJ2-1
ASSSGQYTGELF	TRBV6-1	TRBJ2-2
ASSLTGGSQPQH	TRBV7-9	TRBJ1-5
ASSPTAFGNTIY	TRBV27	TRBJ1-3
ASSLSGTTPREQF	TRBV5-1	TRBJ2-1
ASRGRGSNTGELF	TRBV25-1	TRBJ2-2
ASSSLAGGQADTQY	TRBV7-2	TRBJ2-3
ASREGLLQY	TRBV6-1	TRBJ2-7
ASMGASGREKLF	TRBV28	TRBJ1-4
ASSLAAGQGYGYT	TRBV27	TRBJ1-2
ASSDGGAADTQY	TRBV6-4	TRBJ2-3
AWSVGTAPYEQY	TRBV30	TRBJ2-7
ASSISSTEPSYEQY	TRBV19	TRBJ2-7
ASSFMGGPEETQY	TRBV11-2	TRBJ2-5
ASSAVAGGPETQY	TRBV7-9	TRBJ2-5
ASSLPGRGEQY	TRBV7-8	TRBJ2-7
ASSHLPTLGYEQY	TRBV9	TRBJ2-7
ASSSPGQNSYEQY	TRBV11-3	TRBJ2-7
ASTQDRPRASPLH	TRBV27	TRBJ1-6
ASSQDPSSGGSNQPQH	TRBV4-1	TRBJ1-5
ASSPPAGNQETQY	TRBV18	TRBJ2-5
ASSLGWFEAGGPEAQY	TRBV7-6	TRBJ2-5
SVIPGQGAAF	TRBV29-1	TRBJ1-1
ASSQSAGVGYEQY	TRBV4-3	TRBJ2-7
ASGRGGTADTQY	TRBV7-3	TRBJ2-3
ASSPRGGSYNEQF	TRBV11-3	TRBJ2-1
AWSTRSEAF	TRBV30	TRBJ1-1
ASSLGAGTGSYEQY	TRBV7-6	TRBJ2-7
ASSTSTGWEITGELF	TRBV5-1	TRBJ2-2
SISVPYRAGTEAF	TRBV29-1	TRBJ1-1
ASRGGGQQINEQF	TRBV10-1	TRBJ2-1